Below, 29 T cell receptor beta chains from the same sample are listed, as sequenced in a study of vaccination effects on CD4 cells after COVID-19. After expansion with viral peptide pools in the ViraFEST assay, antigen-specific CD4+ T cells were sequenced. Subsequent to roughly 9 days of culture, CD4+ T cells were isolated. All participants had two doses of either the BNT162b2 or mRNA-1273 vaccine. Some clones are missing from TCRdb's copy, which holds only in-frame ones; the method was immunoSEQ multiplex PCR. The data hold around 81,000 clones, with more than 60% observed a single time. These receptors lack a known antigen. The sample in question was CD4+ T cells from PBMCs cultured with HCoV-OC43 spike peptides, obtained after COVID-19 vaccination. Stated subset: HCoV-OC43 spike overlapping peptide pool stimulation. These receptors were collected from a human donor who received a COVID-19 vaccine.

This chain connects TRBV5-1 to TRBJ2-7, with D tentatively TRBD2 (5 bases). From germline, CDR1 is SGHRS and CDR2 YFSETQ. V lost 0 bases and J 3 bases, leaving 7 bases between the germline ends. The length of the CDR3 is 13 residues. CDR3 DNA: TGCGCCAGCAGCTTGGGAGGGAACTACGAGCAGTACGTC. This translates into CASSLGGNYEQYV.

This clone appeared a few times. The V call is TRBV5-8, the J call TRBJ2-1; D perhaps matches TRBD2 (6 bases). With 7 bases removed from V and 0 bases from J, the gap between germline ends came to 14 bases. The germline CDR1 and CDR2 sequences are SGHTS and YDEGEE. The CDR3 runs 15 residues. The CDR3 here is CASPSDGSSYNEQFF. In DNA form, the CDR3 reads TGTGCCAGCCCAAGCGACGGGAGCTCCTACAATGAGCAGTTCTTC.

The chain has TRBV14 and TRBJ2-1; D possibly uses TRBD1 or TRBD2 (6 bases each). This CDR3 spans 14 amino acids. CDR1 SGHDN and CDR2 FVKESK come from the germline V gene. Trimming stripped 6 bases from V and 4 bases from J, with 13 bases between. The CDR3 bases are TGTGCCAGCAGAGGGGGGCTATTATACAATGAGCAGTTCTTC. It yields the protein CASRGGLLYNEQFF. Combining the CDR3 with reference TRBV14 and TRBJ2-1 gives the whole variable domain EAGVTQFPSHSVIEKGQTVTLRCDPISGHDNLYWYRRVMGKEIKFLLHFVKESKQDESGMPNNRFLAERTGGTYSTLKVQPAELEDSGVYFCASRGGLLYNEQFFGPGTRLTVL.

This chain connects TRBV24-1 to TRBJ1-4; no firm D call. The V and J ends lost 6 bases and 7 bases respectively, with 11 bases between them. The CDR3 covers 13 residues. Looked up from germline, CDR1 is KGHDR and CDR2 is SFDVKD. The CDR3 loop is CATSLNTFEKLFF. The DNA for the CDR3 is TGTGCCACCAGTCTCAACACTTTTGAAAAACTGTTTTTT.

The chain recombines TRBV5-1 with TRBJ2-5; 9 bases map to TRBD2. This CDR3 has 15 residues. Trimming at V came to 5 bases and at J to 2 bases, leaving 7 bases not matched to a gene. Germline CDR1 is SGHRS and CDR2 is YFSETQ. The CDR3 region is CASSRTSGLQETQYF. The CDR3 nucleotides are TGCGCCAGCAGTCGAACTAGCGGGCTTCAAGAGACCCAGTACTTC.

This clone was seen a few times. The CDR3 is CASSLQGVEGYTF. In DNA, the CDR3 is TGTGCCAGCAGCCTGCAAGGGGTCGAAGGCTACACCTTC. The chain employs TRBV5-4 and TRBJ1-2, with D maybe TRBD1 (5 bases). This CDR3 is built from 13 residues. CDR1 is SGHNT and CDR2 is YYREEE in the germline V gene (reference sequence). The V and J ends lost 4 bases and 8 bases respectively, with 15 bases between them. Drawing the rest from reference TRBV5-4 and TRBJ1-2, the complete variable domain is ETGVTQSPTHLIKTRGQQVTLRCSSQSGHNTVSWYQQALGQGPQFIFQYYREEENGRGNFPPRFSGLQFPNYSSELNVNALELDDSALYLCASSLQGVEGYTFGSGTRLTVV.

The gene calls are TRBV5-8 and TRBJ2-1; 14 positions agree with TRBD2. The germline V gene has CDR1 SGHTS and CDR2 YDEGEE. CDR3 size: 19 residues. Unmatched junction bases numbered 20, after V lost 7 bases and J lost 8 bases. CDR3 region: CASPSDPRLAGGRIYEQFF. CDR3 DNA: TGTGCCAGCCCCTCCGATCCTCGACTAGCGGGGGGGCGTATCTATGAGCAGTTCTTC. Drawing the rest from reference TRBV5-8 and TRBJ2-1, the complete variable domain is EAGVTQSPTHLIKTRGQQATLRCSPISGHTSVYWYQQALGLGLQFLLWYDEGEERNRGNFPPRFSGRQFPNYSSELNVNALELEDSALYLCASPSDPRLAGGRIYEQFFGPGTRLTVL.

J is TRBJ2-1 and V is TRBV15; tentatively, D is TRBD2 (6 bases). The CDR3 runs to 15 residues. Trimming left V 5 bases short and J 3 bases short, with 14 bases between. In germline, CDR1 is LNHNV, CDR2 YYDKDF (reference sequence). CDR3 in amino acids: CATSLRQTSYNEQFF. CDR3 DNA: TGTGCCACCAGCCTTAGACAGACTAGCTACAATGAGCAGTTCTTC.

The sample holds one count of this clone. The chain joins TRBV30 to TRBJ1-6; 12 nucleotides agree with TRBD1. J gave up 7 bases and V 5 bases, and 6 bases lay outside the gene matches. Germline loops: CDR1 GTSNPN, CDR2 SVGIG (reference sequence). The CDR3 has 15 amino acids. The CDR3 nucleotides read TGTGCCTGGGAACCGGGACAGGGGGCCAATTCACCCCTCCACTTT. This translates into CAWEPGQGANSPLHF. The full variable domain, completed using reference TRBV30 and TRBJ1-6, is SQTIHQWPATLVQPVGSPLSLECTVEGTSNPNLYWYRQAAGRGLQLLFYSVGIGQISSEVPQNLSASRPQDRQFILSSKKLLLSDSGFYLCAWEPGQGANSPLHFGNGTRLTVT.

The CDR3 coding sequence is TGTGCCAGCAGTTTCCGAGGGACTGAAGCTTTCTTT. Translating it yields CASSFRGTEAFF. This chain links TRBV27 with TRBJ1-1; D gene unclear. The CDR3 runs 12 residues. The germline gives CDR1 MNHEY, CDR2 SMNVEV (reference sequence). The ends were cut back, 3 bases at V and 5 bases at J, with 7 bases in the middle.

This clone was seen a handful of times. The genes are TRBV5-1 and TRBJ2-1; 12 bases agree with TRBD2. CDR1 is SGHRS and CDR2 is YFSETQ in the germline V gene. The CDR3 is made up of 14 amino acids. V lost 4 bases to trimming and J lost 6 bases; unmatched junction nucleotides: 2. The CDR3 region has the DNA TGCGCCAGCAGCGCTAGCGGGGGGGCCAATGAGCAGTTCTTC. It is translated as CASSASGGANEQFF.

The chain recombines TRBV7-2 with TRBJ2-3; TRBD1 aligns across 7 bases. The CDR3 runs 15 residues. The germline V gene has CDR1 SGHTA and CDR2 FQGNSA. The trim removed 4 bases at V and 4 bases at J, leaving 8 bases unmatched. The CDR3 reads CASSSRQGLADTQYF. The CDR3 nucleotides read TGTGCCAGCAGCTCCCGACAGGGTTTGGCAGATACGCAGTATTTT.

The V gene is TRBV5-1, the J gene TRBJ2-7; a weak D match, TRBD1 (6 bases). Germline V CDR1 and CDR2: SGHRS, YFSETQ. The CDR3 loop spans 14 amino acids. V shed 0 bases and J shed 6 bases, with 13 bases lying between them. This CDR3 is CASSLVQGSGEQYV. In DNA form, the CDR3 reads TGCGCCAGCAGCTTGGTACAGGGATCGGGCGAGCAGTACGTC.

This clone was seen a handful of times. This chain joins TRBV5-8 and TRBJ2-7; D is unclear. Germline-derived CDR1 and CDR2 are SGHTS and YDEGEE. CDR3 length equals 12 residues. V lost 0 bases and J 6 bases, leaving 7 bases between the germline ends. The CDR3 protein is CASSLVLGEQYV. The CDR3 nucleotides are TGTGCCAGCAGCTTGGTCCTGGGCGAGCAGTACGTC.

The genes are TRBV5-1 and TRBJ2-3; TRBD2 aligns across 7 bases. The CDR3 contains 16 residues. Per the germline V gene, CDR1 is SGHRS and CDR2 is YFSETQ. The V segment lost 8 bases and the J segment 2 bases; nucleotides outside the gene matches: 14. CDR3 region: CASLIKAGVNTDTQYF. CDR3 nucleotide sequence: TGCGCCAGTTTGATAAAGGCGGGGGTTAACACAGATACGCAGTATTTT.

The chain combines TRBV7-8 with TRBJ1-2; perhaps TRBD1 as D (6 bases). The CDR3 covers 16 residues. The germline V gene has CDR1 SGHVS and CDR2 FQNEAQ. V lost 5 bases and J lost 4, with 20 bases in between. Written as DNA, the CDR3 is TGTGCCAGCAGCCGCGCAGGGGCCCAAGTCAGCTATGGCTACACCTTC. It translates to CASSRAGAQVSYGYTF.

The chain uses TRBV28 and TRBJ2-7, with 7 bases lining up with TRBD1. The ends lost 5 bases at V and 6 bases at J; junction bases unmatched: 4. This CDR3 has 12 residues. Germline V lookup: CDR1 MDHEN, CDR2 SYDVKM. For the CDR3, the DNA is TGTGCCAGCAGTACAGGGGTGGCCGAGCAGTACGTC. This encodes CASSTGVAEQYV.

This chain joins TRBV28 and TRBJ2-5; D may correspond to TRBD1 or TRBD2 (5 bases each). There are 15 residues in the CDR3. Germline CDR1 is MDHEN and CDR2 is SYDVKM. The V end lost 8 bases, the J end lost 7 bases, and 23 bases lay between the germline ends. CDR3 DNA sequence: TGTGCCAGCGACACCAACGGGGACCTAAGGGCGACCCAGTACTTC. It specifies CASDTNGDLRATQYF.

The chain carries TRBV24-1 and TRBJ2-3; the match to TRBD1 covers 8 bases. Germline V CDR1 and CDR2: KGHDR, SFDVKD. The trim removed 3 bases at V and 1 base at J, leaving 2 bases unmatched. This CDR3 has 15 residues. The CDR3 bases are TGTGCCACCAGTGATCCGGGACAGGGCACAGATACGCAGTATTTT. This gives the protein CATSDPGQGTDTQYF.

The J gene is TRBJ1-5, the V gene TRBV28; 11 bases agree with TRBD1. CDR1 and CDR2 from the germline V gene are MDHEN and SYDVKM. The CDR3 consists of 16 residues. With 4 bases clipped from V and 10 bases from J, the junction kept 12 bases outside the gene matches. CDR3 DNA: TGTGCCAGCAGTTACCCCGGGACAGGGGGTGCACGCCCCCAGCATTTT. Its protein product is CASSYPGTGGARPQHF.

This chain joins TRBV18 and TRBJ1-1, with a possible D match to TRBD1 (5 bases). The CDR3 has 13 residues. Germline V gives CDR1 KGHSH, CDR2 LQKENI. The V end lost 3 bases, the J end lost 3 bases, and 8 bases lay between the germline ends. CDR3 sequence reads: CASSPTGDTEAFF. CDR3 bases: TGTGCCAGCTCACCCACGGGGGACACTGAAGCTTTCTTT.

The gene calls are TRBV5-8 and TRBJ2-5, with 14 bases matching TRBD2. J was trimmed by 2 bases and V by 2 bases; bases with no gene match: 5. The length of the CDR3 is 17 residues. Germline V gives CDR1 SGHTS, CDR2 YDEGEE. The CDR3 sequence: CASSFGLAGGRQETQYF. The CDR3 DNA is TGTGCCAGCAGCTTCGGACTAGCGGGGGGCCGACAAGAGACCCAGTACTTC.

The chain recombines TRBV29-1 with TRBJ2-3; D gene unclear. CDR1 and CDR2 from the germline V gene are SQVTM and ANQGSEA. The CDR3 spans 11 residues. Trimming removed 6 bases at V and 4 bases at J, with 8 bases between. CDR3 in DNA: TGCAGCGTACGAAAGGCAGATACGCAGTATTTT. Protein product: CSVRKADTQYF.

The chain combines TRBV29-1 with TRBJ1-3, with unresolved D. Germline-derived CDR1 and CDR2 are SQVTM and ANQGSEA. Trimming cost V 4 bases and J 0 bases, with 7 bases left between them. This CDR3 has 13 residues. The CDR3 here is CSVVRDSGNTIYF. The CDR3 DNA sequence: TGCAGCGTTGTACGGGACTCTGGAAACACCATATATTTT.

The chain carries TRBV11-3 and TRBJ1-1, with D unclear. V was shortened by 1 base and J by 3 bases, with 12 bases between the two germline ends. The germline V gene encodes CDR1 SGHNT and CDR2 YENEEA. CDR3 size: 15 residues. CDR3: CASSLGRGWDTEAFF. CDR3 DNA sequence: TGTGCCAGCAGCTTAGGGCGGGGATGGGACACTGAAGCTTTCTTT.

The chain couples TRBV6-5 to TRBJ1-4; TRBD1 is a possible D gene (5 bases). Trimming cost V 0 bases and J 4 bases, with 12 bases left between them. CDR3 length: 16 residues. Germline CDR1 and CDR2: MNHEY and SVGAGI. The CDR3 coding sequence is TGTGCCAGCAGTTACTCGGCCAGGGAGTATAATGAAAAACTGTTTTTT. Protein: CASSYSAREYNEKLFF.

This chain links TRBV12-3 or TRBV12-4 with TRBJ2-7; D is undetermined. Between the trimmed V and J ends, which lost 6 bases and 6 bases, there was a span of 15 bases. The CDR3 consists of 13 residues. The CDR3 reads CASSSRYLSEQYV. CDR3 bases: TGTGCCAGCAGCTCACGGTATCTTAGCGAGCAGTACGTC.

The chain's CDR3 is CASSEQGIDTQYF. The DNA for the CDR3 is TGTGCCAGCAGTGAACAAGGGATAGATACGCAGTATTTT. The chain carries TRBV6-1 and TRBJ2-3, with D unresolved. The CDR3 contains 13 residues. V lost 2 bases and J 5 bases, leaving 8 bases between the germline ends. Germline assignment: CDR1 MNHNS and CDR2 SASEGT.

The chain combines TRBV3-1 (or the pseudogene TRBV3-2) with TRBJ2-3, with 9 bases that match TRBD2. The trim removed 0 bases at V and 2 bases at J, leaving 9 bases unmatched. Germline V gene sequence: CDR1 LGHDT, CDR2 YNNKEL (reference sequence). This CDR3 has 18 residues. The CDR3, as DNA: TGTGCCAGCAGCCAAGAGGAGCGGGGGGAGCTAATCACAGATACGCAGTATTTT. It translates to CASSQEERGELITDTQYF.